This T cell receptor beta chain was obtained from a study of T cells expressing NK-cell markers. Study details: It was sorted CD3+CD56-NKG2C+, CD3+CD56+NKG2C- and CD3+CD56+NKG2C+ T cells that provided the TCR beta repertoires. Study-level results: HCMV specificity of the expanded NKG2C+ T cell clones stayed unclear.

Regarding this clonotype: Its specificity is unknown.

With the 5' RACE reads reprocessed, TCRdb shows one record per CDR3 protein and no DNA. The sample is made up of over 200,000 distinct CDR3 sequences, and the top ten hold around 0.42% of it. The sample was blood T cells: a sorted CD56 or NKG2C T cell subset, CD4+ or CD8+ T cells, or bulk PBMC T cells (not recorded which). The TCR sequence derives from a man aged 18-30 years in good health.

The CDR3 protein is CASSLALSGRGADTQYF. The V and J genes are TRBV7-2 and TRBJ2-3; absent DNA, TCRdb's TRBD1 call cannot be checked. The germline gives CDR1 SGHTA, CDR2 FQGNSA. The CDR3 contains 17 residues.